This entry features one T cell receptor (beta chain) sequence. These data come from a study of shared clonotypes between healthy human individuals. V was trimmed by 2 bases and J by 4 bases, leaving 12 bases between them. CDR3 size: 15 residues. Germline V CDR1 and CDR2: SGHVS, FQNEAQ. The material for each subset, its genomic DNA, was split evenly across several immunoSEQ plates. Sequenced by immunoSEQ multiplex PCR; TCRdb stores in-frame clones only, minus some. The sample yields about 2.3 million clones, just over 90% seen once. This sequence originates from a man in his late teens or twenties in good health. Some clones in this sample may be carry-over from other donors' samples. Sequenced input: naive CD4+ T cells from PBMCs. Documented subset: CD45RA+ positively selected. The chain joins TRBV7-8 to TRBJ1-5; D unclear. CDR3 region: CASSLSYGNNQPQHF. CDR3 DNA: TGTGCCAGCAGCTTATCATACGGGAATAATCAGCCCCAGCATTTT.